The rows below give T cell receptor beta chains drawn from one sample of a study of T cell repertoires in cytomegalovirus infection. TCRdb analysed the reads with MiXCR anew, one entry per CDR3 protein. Of some 240,000 distinct CDR3 sequences detected, over 15% appear once; the ten largest clones hold roughly 50%. The sequenced material came from CD8+ T cells from PBMCs. These receptors all stem from a human donor in good health (CMV status not recorded). Some clones in this sample may be carry-over from other donors' samples. The CDR3 runs from the conserved cysteine through the conserved F or W. The D gene is left open where the match is weak. Rows give clone size only sometimes, using once, few, many, or a class for an expanded clone.

j_gene: TRBJ1-1
abundance: .
d_gene: .
v_gene: TRBV10-2
CDR3aa: CASSESRNTEAFF
CDR3nt: TGCGCCAGCAGTGAGTCAAGGAACACTGAAGCTTTCTTT

j_gene: TRBJ2-1
abundance: few
d_gene: .
v_gene: TRBV4-1
CDR3aa: CASSQYPSRDNEQFF
CDR3nt: TGCGCCAGCAGCCAGTACCCCTCGAGGGACAATGAGCAGTTCTTC

j_gene: TRBJ2-1
abundance: .
d_gene: .
v_gene: TRBV18
CDR3aa: CASSRPGDNEQFF
CDR3nt: TGTGCCAGCTCACGGCCGGGAGACAATGAGCAGTTCTTC

j_gene: TRBJ2-1
abundance: once
d_gene: .
v_gene: TRBV28
CDR3aa: CASSPTPGGRQFF
CDR3nt: TGTGCCAGCAGTCCCACCCCAGGGGGGCGGCAGTTCTTC

j_gene: TRBJ1-5
abundance: .
d_gene: .
v_gene: TRBV6-6
CDR3aa: CASSYAYAPVRSMKAQHF
CDR3nt: TGTGCCAGCAGTTACGCGTACGCTCCGGTCCGCTCGATGAAAGCCCAGCATTTT

j_gene: TRBJ2-1
abundance: .
d_gene: .
v_gene: TRBV14
CDR3aa: CASSPGIPNEQFF
CDR3nt: TGTGCCAGCAGCCCAGGCATACCGAATGAGCAGTTCTTC

j_gene: TRBJ2-1
abundance: many
d_gene: .
v_gene: TRBV6-6
CDR3aa: CASSYEARGSYNEQFF
CDR3nt: TGTGCCAGCAGTTACGAGGCCAGGGGTTCCTACAATGAGCAGTTCTTC

j_gene: TRBJ2-3
abundance: many
d_gene: .
v_gene: TRBV2
CDR3aa: CASSVQGPTDTQYF
CDR3nt: TGTGCCAGCAGTGTTCAGGGACCCACAGATACGCAGTATTTT

j_gene: TRBJ2-7
abundance: many
d_gene: .
v_gene: TRBV27
CDR3aa: CASSSWESYEQYF
CDR3nt: TGTGCCAGCAGCTCCTGGGAGTCCTACGAGCAGTACTTC

j_gene: TRBJ1-1
abundance: few
d_gene: .
v_gene: TRBV9
CDR3aa: CASSVGPGLGTEAFF
CDR3nt: TGTGCCAGCAGCGTCGGACCTGGTTTAGGGACTGAAGCTTTCTTT

j_gene: TRBJ2-1
abundance: many
d_gene: TRBD2
v_gene: TRBV7-2
CDR3aa: CASTSGNEQFF
CDR3nt: TGTGCCAGCACTAGCGGAAATGAGCAGTTCTTC

j_gene: TRBJ1-2
abundance: .
d_gene: TRBD1
v_gene: TRBV4-1
CDR3aa: CASSRTGGPNYGYTF
CDR3nt: TGCGCCAGCAGCCGAACAGGGGGCCCAAACTATGGCTACACCTTC

j_gene: TRBJ2-7
abundance: .
d_gene: .
v_gene: TRBV29-1
CDR3aa: CSVEGDKLPYEQYF
CDR3nt: TGCAGCGTTGAGGGGGACAAACTTCCCTACGAGCAGTACTTC

j_gene: TRBJ2-2
abundance: many
d_gene: .
v_gene: TRBV7-6
CDR3aa: CAIPVAGELFF
CDR3nt: TGTGCCATCCCAGTAGCCGGGGAGCTGTTTTTT

j_gene: TRBJ2-1
abundance: .
d_gene: TRBD2
v_gene: TRBV29-1
CDR3aa: CSVDSGGDYNEQFF
CDR3nt: TGCAGCGTTGATTCCGGGGGGGATTACAATGAGCAGTTCTTC

j_gene: TRBJ2-3
abundance: .
d_gene: TRBD1
v_gene: TRBV14
CDR3aa: CASSPRTGGMTDTQYF
CDR3nt: TGTGCCAGCAGCCCACGGACAGGGGGCATGACAGATACGCAGTATTTT

j_gene: TRBJ1-1
abundance: many
d_gene: TRBD1
v_gene: TRBV6-5
CDR3aa: CASSYSPRGTEAFF
CDR3nt: TGTGCCAGCAGTTACTCACCCAGGGGGACTGAAGCTTTCTTT

j_gene: TRBJ2-2
abundance: .
d_gene: TRBD2
v_gene: TRBV20-1
CDR3aa: CSARDELAGYTGELFF
CDR3nt: TGCAGTGCTAGAGATGAGCTAGCGGGGTACACCGGGGAGCTGTTTTTT

j_gene: TRBJ2-7
abundance: .
d_gene: .
v_gene: TRBV5-5
CDR3aa: CASSLLQGVYEQYF
CDR3nt: TGTGCCAGCAGCTTGTTACAGGGAGTCTACGAGCAGTACTTC

j_gene: TRBJ1-1
abundance: many
d_gene: .
v_gene: TRBV5-1
CDR3aa: CASSPDQGHTEAFF
CDR3nt: TGCGCCAGCAGCCCTGACCAGGGGCACACTGAAGCTTTCTTT

j_gene: TRBJ2-3
abundance: .
d_gene: TRBD1
v_gene: TRBV5-6
CDR3aa: CASSSGGDTDTQYF
CDR3nt: TGTGCCAGCAGCTCAGGGGGCGACACAGATACGCAGTATTTT

j_gene: TRBJ2-1
abundance: .
d_gene: .
v_gene: TRBV20-1
CDR3aa: CSARDEGRANYNEQFF
CDR3nt: TGCAGTGCTAGAGACGAGGGACGCGCGAACTACAATGAGCAGTTCTTC

j_gene: TRBJ2-3
abundance: .
d_gene: TRBD2
v_gene: TRBV27
CDR3aa: CASSSPDSGGAFDTQYF
CDR3nt: TGTGCCAGCAGTTCTCCCGATAGCGGGGGGGCCTTTGATACGCAGTATTTT

j_gene: TRBJ2-3
abundance: .
d_gene: TRBD1
v_gene: TRBV28
CDR3aa: CASSLTGTGFTDTQYF
CDR3nt: TGTGCCAGCAGCCTTACCGGGACAGGGTTCACAGATACGCAGTATTTT

j_gene: TRBJ2-5
abundance: many
d_gene: .
v_gene: TRBV11-2
CDR3aa: CASSLVVGGPLFAETQYF
CDR3nt: TGTGCCAGCAGCTTAGTCGTGGGGGGGCCGCTGTTTGCGGAGACCCAGTACTTC